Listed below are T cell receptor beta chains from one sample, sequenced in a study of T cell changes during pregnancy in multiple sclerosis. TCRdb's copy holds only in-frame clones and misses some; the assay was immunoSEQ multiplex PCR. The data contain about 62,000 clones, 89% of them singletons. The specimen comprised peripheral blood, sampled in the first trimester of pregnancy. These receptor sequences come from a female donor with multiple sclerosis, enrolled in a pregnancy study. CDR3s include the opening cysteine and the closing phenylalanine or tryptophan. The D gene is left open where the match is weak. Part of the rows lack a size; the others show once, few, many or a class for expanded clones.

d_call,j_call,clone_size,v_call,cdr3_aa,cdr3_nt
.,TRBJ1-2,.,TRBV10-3,CAISEQGWDGYTF,TGTGCCATCAGTGAGCAGGGGTGGGATGGCTACACCTTC
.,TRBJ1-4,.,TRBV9,CASSAGQYNEKLFF,TGTGCCAGCAGCGCCGGACAGTATAATGAAAAACTGTTTTTT
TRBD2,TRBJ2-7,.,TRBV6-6,CASSYSREGAYEQYF,TGTGCCAGCAGTTACAGCAGGGAGGGCGCCTACGAGCAGTACTTC
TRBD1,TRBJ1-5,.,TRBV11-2,CASSSGQDSNQPQHF,TGTGCCAGCAGCTCCGGACAGGATAGCAATCAGCCCCAGCATTTT
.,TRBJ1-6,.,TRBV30,CAWSRTDGNSPLHF,TGTGCCTGGAGCAGGACAGACGGCAATTCACCCCTCCACTTT
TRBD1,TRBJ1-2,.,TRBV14,CASSQDPWDRVTYGYTF,TGTGCCAGCAGCCAAGATCCTTGGGACAGGGTGACCTATGGCTACACCTTC
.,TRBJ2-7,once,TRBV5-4,CASSLVSDHEQYF,TGTGCCAGCAGCTTGGTTAGCGACCACGAGCAGTACTTC
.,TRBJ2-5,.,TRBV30,CAWSRQVKETQYF,TGTGCCTGGAGTCGACAGGTGAAAGAGACCCAGTACTTC
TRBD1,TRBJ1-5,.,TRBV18,CASSLRQGSQPQHF,TGTGCCAGCTCACTTCGACAGGGCAGTCAGCCCCAGCATTTT
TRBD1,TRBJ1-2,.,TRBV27,CASSSQGQGYTF,TGTGCCAGCAGTTCACAGGGGCAGGGCTACACCTTC
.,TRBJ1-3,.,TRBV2,CASQQASSGNTIYF,TGTGCCAGTCAACAGGCTAGCTCTGGAAACACCATATATTTT
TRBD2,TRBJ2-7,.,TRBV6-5,CASSSGNSYEQYF,TGTGCCAGCAGTAGCGGGAACTCCTACGAGCAGTACTTC
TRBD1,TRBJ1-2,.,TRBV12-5,CASGYGQATNYGYTF,TGTGCTAGTGGTTACGGACAGGCGACTAACTATGGCTACACCTTC
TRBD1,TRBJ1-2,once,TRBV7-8,CASSRWTGDGYTF,TGTGCCAGCAGCCGCTGGACAGGTGATGGCTACACCTTC
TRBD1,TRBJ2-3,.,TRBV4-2,CASSQESGTGFSLSTDTQYF,TGTGCCAGCAGCCAAGAGTCGGGGACAGGGTTTTCGCTTAGCACAGATACGCAGTATTTT
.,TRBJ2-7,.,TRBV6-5,CASSYPGKTYEQYF,TGTGCCAGCAGTTACCCCGGCAAGACTTACGAGCAGTACTTC
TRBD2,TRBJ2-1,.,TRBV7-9,CASRSRTSGDEEQFF,TGTGCCAGCAGATCCCGGACTAGCGGGGACGAAGAGCAGTTCTTC
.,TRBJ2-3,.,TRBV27,CASSLYTGSGGDTQYF,TGTGCCAGCAGTTTATATACAGGGAGTGGCGGGGATACGCAGTATTTT
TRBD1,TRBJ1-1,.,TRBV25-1,CASSENPGQGLNTEAFF,TGTGCCAGCAGTGAAAACCCGGGACAGGGGCTGAACACTGAAGCTTTCTTT
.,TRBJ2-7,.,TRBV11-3,CASSQGTVYEQYF,TGTGCCAGCAGCCAGGGGACGGTCTACGAGCAGTACTTC
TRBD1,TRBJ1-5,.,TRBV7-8,CASSLAAGTGPNSNQPQHF,TGTGCCAGCAGCTTAGCGGCCGGGACAGGGCCAAATAGCAATCAGCCCCAGCATTTT